A single T cell receptor beta chain is shown here with its context. Germline lookup yields CDR1 KGHDR and CDR2 SFDVKD. The CDR3 spans 18 residues. V dropped 4 bases and J dropped 9 bases, with 27 bases sitting between them. This record belongs to a study of T cell responses to AZD1222 COVID-19 vaccine. The assay was immunoSEQ multiplex PCR, and TCRdb's table has in-frame clones only and misses some. Of about 89,000 clones in the sample, around 90% were seen once. This material consisted of peripheral blood, taken 28 days after the second AZD1222 dose. This chain joins TRBV24-1 and TRBJ2-1; D is perhaps TRBD2 (5 bases). The TCR originated in an adult who received the AZD1222 COVID-19 vaccine. The CDR3 here is CATSDRTSTRSSLREQFF. Here the CDR3 DNA reads TGTGCCACCAGTGACCGGACTTCGACTCGTAGCAGCTTGCGTGAGCAGTTCTTC.